These 22 T cell receptor beta chains came from one sample sequenced in a study of cytomegalovirus exposure and HLA in healthy donors. The PCR ran on 60 Vbeta and 13 Jbeta primers. Sequenced by immunoSEQ multiplex PCR; TCRdb stores in-frame clones only, minus some. The table shows about 160,000 clones, with approximately 84% occurring only once. The sample comprised PBMCs. Receptors originate from a woman aged 40 to 50 in good health and CMV-seropositive.

The CDR3 DNA sequence: TGTGCCAGCAGCTTAATCGGGGGGGTACAGACCGGGGAGCTGTTTTTT. It translates to CASSLIGGVQTGELFF. This sequence joins TRBV7-3 and TRBJ2-2, with 8 positions matching TRBD2. CDR1 is SGHTA and CDR2 is FQGTGA in the germline V gene. V was pared by 1 base and J by 5 bases, with 6 bases of the junction left unmatched. The CDR3 spans 16 residues.

This clone is medium-sized in the sample. The chain combines TRBV25-1 with TRBJ2-3, with 7 nucleotides matching TRBD1. Germline assignment: CDR1 MGHDK and CDR2 SYGVNS. This CDR3 spans 15 amino acids. The J segment lost 0 bases and the V segment lost 2 bases, leaving 2 bases of the junction unmatched. The CDR3 DNA is TGTGCCAGCAGTGAAGGACAGGCAAGCACAGATACGCAGTATTTT. Its protein is CASSEGQASTDTQYF.

Details on this clone: A read error may account for a junction end that differs from germline. The V call is TRBV7-9, the J call TRBJ1-1, with 7 bases fitting TRBD1. This CDR3 spans 16 amino acids. CDR1 is SEHNR and CDR2 is FQNEAQ in the germline V gene (reference sequence). Here the CDR3 reads CSSNPYGQGVNTEAFF. DNA for the CDR3: TGTTCCAGCAATCCCTATGGTCAGGGGGTGAACACTGAAGCTTTCTTT.

This chain links TRBV27 with TRBJ1-2, with 8 positions matching TRBD1. The length of the CDR3 is 14 residues. Trimming at V came to 7 bases and at J to 4 bases, leaving 8 bases not matched to a gene. Germline V gene lookup returns CDR1 MNHEY and CDR2 SMNVEV (reference sequence). The DNA of the CDR3 is TGTGCCAGCACCTCGCCAGGGGGCAGCTATGGCTACACCTTC. Protein sequence: CASTSPGGSYGYTF.

In this sample, this clone turned up a few times. This chain links TRBV28 with TRBJ2-7; 8 nucleotides align to TRBD1. The junction had 10 bases not matched to a gene; V was cut back by 3 bases and J by 0 bases. CDR3 length: 17 amino acids. CDR1 and CDR2 (germline): MDHEN, SYDVKM. For the CDR3, the DNA is TGTGCCAGCAGTTTGACCGACCCCGACAGGGGCTCCTACGAGCAGTACTTC. It yields the protein CASSLTDPDRGSYEQYF.

The chain couples TRBV9 to TRBJ2-3; D possibly corresponds to TRBD2 (6 bases). The CDR3 has 15 amino acids. From germline, CDR1 is SGDLS and CDR2 YYNGEE. V gave up 0 bases and J gave up 0 bases, with 8 bases separating them. CDR3 bases: TGTGCCAGCAGCGTAGTAGCGGCCAGCACAGATACGCAGTATTTT. It is translated as CASSVVAASTDTQYF.

The chain joins TRBV7-3 to TRBJ2-3, with 8 bases aligning to TRBD2. The CDR3 loop spans 15 amino acids. Trimming removed 1 base from V and 1 base from J; junction bases left unmatched: 1. CDR1 SGHTA and CDR2 FQGTGA come from the germline V gene. DNA for the CDR3: TGTGCCAGCAGCTTAAACGGGGGGGGCACAGATACGCAGTATTTT. This sequence encodes CASSLNGGGTDTQYF.

The CDR3 sequence: CASSQDLAPPQFF. CDR3 DNA sequence: TGTGCCAGCAGCCAAGATTTGGCCCCCCCGCAGTTCTTC. V is TRBV14 and J is TRBJ2-1; the D is unclear. The V and J ends lost 0 bases and 12 bases respectively, with 12 bases between them. This CDR3 is built from 13 residues. The germline V gene encodes CDR1 SGHDN and CDR2 FVKESK.

The V gene is TRBV18, the J gene TRBJ2-7; D perhaps matches TRBD1 (6 bases). The germline CDR1 and CDR2 sequences are KGHSH and LQKENI. Trimming took 3 bases from V and 2 from J, leaving 11 bases between them. The CDR3 has 14 residues. The CDR3 reads CASSPTGWTYEQYF. The CDR3 DNA is TGTGCCAGCTCACCCACAGGGTGGACCTACGAGCAGTACTTC.

The chain links TRBV6-1 to TRBJ1-6, with D unresolved. CDR1 is MNHNS and CDR2 is SASEGT in the germline V gene. This CDR3 has 15 residues. V dropped 3 bases and J dropped 1 base, with 7 bases sitting between them. CDR3 amino acids: CASSDLGSYNSPLHF. DNA for the CDR3: TGTGCCAGCAGTGATCTCGGGTCCTATAATTCACCCCTCCACTTT.

This chain links TRBV19 with TRBJ2-4, with a weak D call TRBD1 (6 bases). Between the trimmed V and J ends, which lost 6 bases and 3 bases, there was a span of 15 bases. The CDR3 runs to 15 residues. Germline V gene lookup returns CDR1 LNHDA and CDR2 SQIVND (reference sequence). The CDR3: CASRSAGVGKNIQYF. Written as DNA, the CDR3 is TGTGCCAGTAGATCTGCAGGGGTAGGCAAAAACATTCAGTACTTC. Complete variable domain (other parts from reference TRBV19 and TRBJ2-4): DGGITQSPKYLFRKEGQNVTLSCEQNLNHDAMYWYRQDPGQGLRLIYYSQIVNDFQKGDIAEGYSVSREKKESFPLTVTSAQKNPTAFYLCASRSAGVGKNIQYFGAGTRLSVL.

The chain is built from TRBV19 and TRBJ1-2, with D perhaps TRBD1 (6 bases). The germline V gene encodes CDR1 LNHDA and CDR2 SQIVND (reference sequence). Between the trimmed V and J ends, which lost 6 bases and 8 bases, there was a span of 16 bases. This CDR3 is 13 amino acids long. For the CDR3, the DNA is TGTGCCAGTAGCGACAACAGGGTCGAGGGCTACACCTTC. This codes for CASSDNRVEGYTF.

The V call is TRBV30, the J call TRBJ1-1; D possibly corresponds to TRBD1 (6 bases). Germline-derived CDR1 and CDR2 are GTSNPN and SVGIG (reference sequence). With 0 bases removed from V and 4 bases from J, the gap between germline ends came to 9 bases. This CDR3 is 13 amino acids long. CDR3 protein: CAWSVRGFTEAFF. Here the CDR3 DNA reads TGTGCCTGGAGTGTCAGGGGATTCACTGAAGCTTTCTTT.

For this clone: The junction does not match germline at one end; this may be a read error. This sequence joins TRBV13 and TRBJ2-4; the D gene is possibly TRBD2 (5 bases). In germline, CDR1 is PRHDT, CDR2 FYEKMQ (reference sequence). The length of the CDR3 is 12 residues. CDR3 nucleotides: TGTGCCAGCAGCTCGGCCGGGATCCTCAAGTTCTTC. Translation gives CASSSAGILKFF.

The gene calls are TRBV2 and TRBJ1-4; 7 bases fit TRBD1. Germline V lookup: CDR1 SNHLY, CDR2 FYNNEI. The CDR3 extends over 13 amino acids. The V and J ends lost 7 bases and 6 bases, in that order; junction bases with no gene match: 5. This CDR3 is CASTGGTDEKLFF. The CDR3 bases are TGTGCCAGCACGGGGGGGACAGATGAAAAACTGTTTTTT.

The chain has TRBV30 and TRBJ1-6; 8 bases are shared with TRBD1. This CDR3 has 14 amino acids. The junction had 3 bases not matched to a gene; V was cut back by 0 bases and J by 8 bases. Looked up from germline, CDR1 is GTSNPN and CDR2 is SVGIG (reference sequence). The CDR3 reads CAWSVAGGDSPLHF. The CDR3 nucleotides are TGTGCCTGGAGTGTAGCAGGGGGCGATTCACCCCTCCACTTT.

This clone was seen a handful of times. This chain links TRBV10-3 with TRBJ1-3; 7 nucleotides line up with TRBD1. CDR3 length: 17 amino acids. Trimming cost V 5 bases and J 0 bases; bases outside gene matches: 10. Germline V CDR1 and CDR2: ENHRY, SYGVKD. This chain's CDR3 is CAISPYMTGSSGNTIYF. The CDR3 nucleotides are TGTGCCATCAGTCCCTACATGACAGGGAGCTCTGGAAACACCATATATTTT.

CDR3 protein: CASAVTGGARGYTF. The CDR3 bases are TGCGCCAGCGCTGTTACCGGGGGAGCGAGGGGCTACACCTTC. The V and J genes are TRBV5-1 and TRBJ1-2, with a tentative D call TRBD1 (5 bases). V gave up 7 bases and J gave up 8 bases, with 21 bases separating them. Germline loops: CDR1 SGHRS, CDR2 YFSETQ. The CDR3 loop spans 14 amino acids.

The genes are TRBV25-1 and TRBJ2-5, with 7 bases identical to TRBD2. CDR3 length: 16 residues. The germline V gene has CDR1 MGHDK and CDR2 SYGVNS. V lost 5 bases to trimming and J lost 4 bases; unmatched junction nucleotides: 13. The CDR3 reads CASSQLGGGAGETQYF. For the CDR3, the DNA is TGTGCCAGCAGTCAATTGGGGGGAGGGGCAGGAGAGACCCAGTACTTC. The full variable domain, completed using reference TRBV25-1 and TRBJ2-5, is EADIYQTPRYLVIGTGKKITLECSQTMGHDKMYWYQQDPGMELHLIHYSYGVNSTEKGDLSSESTVSRIRTEHFPLTLESARPSHTSQYLCASSQLGGGAGETQYFGPGTRLLVL.

This clone was found a few times. This same CDR3 is encoded by further DNA sequences in the sample. The rearrangement uses TRBV4-2 and TRBJ2-5; 9 positions agree with TRBD2. This CDR3 contains 14 residues. The J segment lost 7 bases and the V segment lost 1 base, leaving 4 bases of the junction unmatched. Germline CDR1 is LGHNA and CDR2 is YNFKEQ. Here the CDR3 reads CASSQVRGGATQYF. DNA for the CDR3: TGTGCCAGCAGCCAAGTCCGCGGGGGGGCGACCCAGTACTTC.

CDR3 DNA sequence: TGTGCCAGCAGCGTAGCCCCAGGTTTGGGACTAAGCTCCTACAATGAGCAGTTCTTC. This encodes CASSVAPGLGLSSYNEQFF. The chain carries TRBV9 and TRBJ2-1, with 7 bases lining up with TRBD2. Germline V CDR1 and CDR2: SGDLS, YYNGEE. There are 19 residues in the CDR3. V lost 0 bases, J lost 0 bases, and 12 bases stayed unmatched.

The rearrangement uses TRBV28 and TRBJ1-2; 7 bases agree with TRBD1. The CDR3 extends over 16 amino acids. The ends lost 6 bases at V and 7 bases at J; junction bases unmatched: 17. Germline-derived CDR1 and CDR2 are MDHEN and SYDVKM. CDR3 loop: CASSRSETGFAGGYTF. DNA of the CDR3: TGTGCCAGCAGCAGATCCGAGACAGGGTTTGCGGGTGGCTACACCTTC.